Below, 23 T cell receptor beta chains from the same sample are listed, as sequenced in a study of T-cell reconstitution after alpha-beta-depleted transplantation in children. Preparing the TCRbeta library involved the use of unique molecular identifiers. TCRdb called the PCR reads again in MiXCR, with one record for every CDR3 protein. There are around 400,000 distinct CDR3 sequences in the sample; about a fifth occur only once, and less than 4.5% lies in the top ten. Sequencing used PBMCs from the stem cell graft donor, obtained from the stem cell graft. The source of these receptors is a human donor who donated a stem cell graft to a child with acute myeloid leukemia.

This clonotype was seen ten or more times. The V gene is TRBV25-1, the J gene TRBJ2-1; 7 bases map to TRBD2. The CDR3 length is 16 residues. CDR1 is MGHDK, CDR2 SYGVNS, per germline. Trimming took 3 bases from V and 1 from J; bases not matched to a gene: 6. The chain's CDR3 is CASSDAAGPSYNEQFF. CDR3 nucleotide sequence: TGTGCCAGCAGTGATGCAGCGGGGCCTTCCTACAATGAGCAGTTCTTC.

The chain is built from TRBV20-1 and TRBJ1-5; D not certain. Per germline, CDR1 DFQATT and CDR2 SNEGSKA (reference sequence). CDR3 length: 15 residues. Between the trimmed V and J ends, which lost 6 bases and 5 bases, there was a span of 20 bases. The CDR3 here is CSAIELSVDYQPQHF. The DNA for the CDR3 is TGCAGTGCCATAGAGTTATCAGTTGATTATCAGCCCCAGCATTTT.

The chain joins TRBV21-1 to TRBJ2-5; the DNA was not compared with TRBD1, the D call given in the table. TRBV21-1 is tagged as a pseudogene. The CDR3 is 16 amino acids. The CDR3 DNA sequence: TGTGCCAGCAGCAAAGAAGAGCGGAGCCGGGGAGAGACCCAGTACTTC. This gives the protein CASSKEERSRGETQYF.

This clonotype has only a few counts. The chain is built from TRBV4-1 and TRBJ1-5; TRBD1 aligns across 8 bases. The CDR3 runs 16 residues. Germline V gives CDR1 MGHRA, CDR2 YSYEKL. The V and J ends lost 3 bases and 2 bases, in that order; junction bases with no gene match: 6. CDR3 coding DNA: TGCGCCAGCAGCCAGGGACAGGCGTATGGCAATCAGCCCCAGCATTTT. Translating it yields CASSQGQAYGNQPQHF.

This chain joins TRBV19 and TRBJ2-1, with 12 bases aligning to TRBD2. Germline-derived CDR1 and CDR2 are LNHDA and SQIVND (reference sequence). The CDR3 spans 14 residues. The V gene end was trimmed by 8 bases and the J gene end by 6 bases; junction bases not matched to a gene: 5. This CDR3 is CASRLAGVRNEQFF. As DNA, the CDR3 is TGTGCCAGTCGACTAGCGGGAGTGCGCAATGAGCAGTTCTTC.

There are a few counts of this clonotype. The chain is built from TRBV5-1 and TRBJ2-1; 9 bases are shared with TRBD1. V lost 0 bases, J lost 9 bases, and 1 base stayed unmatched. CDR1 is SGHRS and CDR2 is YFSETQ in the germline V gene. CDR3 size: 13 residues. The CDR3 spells CASSLGDRAEQFF. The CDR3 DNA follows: TGCGCCAGCAGCTTGGGGGACAGGGCTGAGCAGTTCTTC.

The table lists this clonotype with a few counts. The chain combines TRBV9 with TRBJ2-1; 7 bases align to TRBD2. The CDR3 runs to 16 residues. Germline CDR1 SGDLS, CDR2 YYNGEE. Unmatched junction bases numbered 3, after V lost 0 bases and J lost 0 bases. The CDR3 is CASSVDPSGSYNEQFF. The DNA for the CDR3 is TGTGCCAGCAGCGTAGATCCTAGCGGCTCCTACAATGAGCAGTTCTTC. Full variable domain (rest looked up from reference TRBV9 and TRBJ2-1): DSGVTQTPKHLITATGQRVTLRCSPRSGDLSVYWYQQSLDQGLQFLIQYYNGEERAKGNILERFSAQQFPDLHSELNLSSLELGDSALYFCASSVDPSGSYNEQFFGPGTRLTVL.

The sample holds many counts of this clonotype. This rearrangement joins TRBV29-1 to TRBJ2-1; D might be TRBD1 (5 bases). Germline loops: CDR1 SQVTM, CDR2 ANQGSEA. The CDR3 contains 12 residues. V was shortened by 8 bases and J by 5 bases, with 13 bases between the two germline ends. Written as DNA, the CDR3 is TGCAGCACCAGCAGACAGCACAATGAGCAGTTCTTC. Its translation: CSTSRQHNEQFF.

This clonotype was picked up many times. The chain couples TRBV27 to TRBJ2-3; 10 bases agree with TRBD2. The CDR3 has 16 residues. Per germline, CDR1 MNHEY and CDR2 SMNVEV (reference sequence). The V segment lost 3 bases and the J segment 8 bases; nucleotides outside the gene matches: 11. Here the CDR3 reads CASSLRTSGGSGTQYF. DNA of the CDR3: TGTGCCAGCAGTTTGCGGACTAGCGGAGGCAGTGGTACGCAGTATTTT.

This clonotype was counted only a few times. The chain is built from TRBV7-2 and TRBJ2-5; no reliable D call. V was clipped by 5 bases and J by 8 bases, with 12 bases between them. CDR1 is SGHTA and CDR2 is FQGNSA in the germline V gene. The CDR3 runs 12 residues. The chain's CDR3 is CASSPELETQYF. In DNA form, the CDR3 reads TGTGCCAGCAGCCCTGAGTTAGAAACCCAGTACTTC.

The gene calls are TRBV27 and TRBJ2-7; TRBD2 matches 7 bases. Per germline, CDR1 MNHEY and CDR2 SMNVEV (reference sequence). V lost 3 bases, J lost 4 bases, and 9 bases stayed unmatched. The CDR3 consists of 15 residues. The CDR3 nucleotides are TGTGCCAGCAGTTTGAGCGGGATCAGGACATACGAGCAGTACTTC. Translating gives CASSLSGIRTYEQYF.

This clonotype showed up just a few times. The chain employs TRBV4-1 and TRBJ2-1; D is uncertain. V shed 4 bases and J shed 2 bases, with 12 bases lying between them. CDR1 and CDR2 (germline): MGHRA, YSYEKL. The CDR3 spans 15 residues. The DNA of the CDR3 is TGCGCCAGCAGCCCCCGACTTCTTGCCTACAATGAGCAGTTCTTC. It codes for CASSPRLLAYNEQFF.

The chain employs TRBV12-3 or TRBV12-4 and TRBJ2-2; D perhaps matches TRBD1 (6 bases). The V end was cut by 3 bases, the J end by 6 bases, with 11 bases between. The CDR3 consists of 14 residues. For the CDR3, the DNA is TGTGCCAGCAGTTTGAGCCAGGGGTCCGGGGAGCTGTTTTTT. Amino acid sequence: CASSLSQGSGELFF.

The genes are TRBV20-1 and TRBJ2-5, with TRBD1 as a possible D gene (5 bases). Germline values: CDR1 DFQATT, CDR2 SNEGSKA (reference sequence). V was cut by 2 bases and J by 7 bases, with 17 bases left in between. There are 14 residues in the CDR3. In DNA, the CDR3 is TGCAGTGCTAGATCAATGGCTACAAGGGGGACCCAGTACTTC. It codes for CSARSMATRGTQYF.

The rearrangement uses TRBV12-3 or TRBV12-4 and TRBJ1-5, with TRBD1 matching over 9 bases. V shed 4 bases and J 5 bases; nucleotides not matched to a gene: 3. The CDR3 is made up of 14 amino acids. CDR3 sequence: CASSWDRADQPQHF. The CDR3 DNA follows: TGTGCCAGCAGTTGGGACAGGGCCGATCAGCCCCAGCATTTT.

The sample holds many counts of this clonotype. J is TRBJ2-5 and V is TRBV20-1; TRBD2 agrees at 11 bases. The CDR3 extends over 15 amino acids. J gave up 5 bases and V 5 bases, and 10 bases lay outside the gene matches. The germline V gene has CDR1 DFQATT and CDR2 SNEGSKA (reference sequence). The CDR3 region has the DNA TGCAGTGCTCCCGGACTAGCGGGTATTGACGAGACCCAGTACTTC. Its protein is CSAPGLAGIDETQYF.

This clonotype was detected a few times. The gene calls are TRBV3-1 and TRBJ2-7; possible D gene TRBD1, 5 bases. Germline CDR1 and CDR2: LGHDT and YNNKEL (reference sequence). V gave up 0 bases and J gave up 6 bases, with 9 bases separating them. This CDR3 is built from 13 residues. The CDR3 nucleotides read TGTGCCAGCAGCCAAGATCTTGGGGCCGAGCAGTACTTC. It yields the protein CASSQDLGAEQYF.

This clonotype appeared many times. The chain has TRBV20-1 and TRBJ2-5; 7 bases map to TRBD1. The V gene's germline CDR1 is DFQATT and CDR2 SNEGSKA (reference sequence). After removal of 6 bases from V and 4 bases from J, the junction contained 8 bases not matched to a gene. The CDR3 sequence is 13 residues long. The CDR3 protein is CSAGETGLETQYF. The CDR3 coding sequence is TGCAGTGCAGGAGAGACAGGGCTAGAGACCCAGTACTTC.

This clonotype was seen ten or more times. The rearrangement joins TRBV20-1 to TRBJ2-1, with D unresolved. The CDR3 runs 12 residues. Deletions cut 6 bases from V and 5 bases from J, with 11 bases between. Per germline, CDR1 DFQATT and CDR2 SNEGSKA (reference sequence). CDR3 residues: CSATRTDNEQFF. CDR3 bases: TGCAGTGCGACGCGAACCGACAATGAGCAGTTCTTC.

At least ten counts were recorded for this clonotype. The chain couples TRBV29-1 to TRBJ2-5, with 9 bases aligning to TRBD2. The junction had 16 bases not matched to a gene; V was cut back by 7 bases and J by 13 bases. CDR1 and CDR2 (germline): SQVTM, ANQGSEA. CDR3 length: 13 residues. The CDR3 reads CSADPTSGQRLYF. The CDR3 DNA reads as TGCAGCGCTGATCCAACTAGCGGGCAGCGTCTGTACTTC.

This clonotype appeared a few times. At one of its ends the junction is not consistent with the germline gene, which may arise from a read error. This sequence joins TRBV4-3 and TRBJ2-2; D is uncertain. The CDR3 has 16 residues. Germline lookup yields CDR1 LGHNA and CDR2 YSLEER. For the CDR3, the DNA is TGCGCCAGCAGCAAAGATTGGGTGCTGGGCACCGGGGAGCTGTTTTTT. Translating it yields CASSKDWVLGTGELFF.

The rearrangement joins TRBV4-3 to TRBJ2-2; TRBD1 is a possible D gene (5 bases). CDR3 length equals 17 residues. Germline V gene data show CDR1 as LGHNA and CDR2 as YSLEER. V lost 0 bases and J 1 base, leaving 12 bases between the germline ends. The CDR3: CASSQDFSGMNTGELFF. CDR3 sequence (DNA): TGCGCCAGCAGCCAAGATTTCTCAGGGATGAACACCGGGGAGCTGTTTTTT.

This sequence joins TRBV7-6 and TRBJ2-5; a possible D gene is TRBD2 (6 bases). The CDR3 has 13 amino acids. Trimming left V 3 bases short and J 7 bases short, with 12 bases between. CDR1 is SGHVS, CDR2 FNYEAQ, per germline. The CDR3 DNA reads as TGTGCCAGCAGCTTGGGCGGGAAGGGGACCCAGTACTTC. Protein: CASSLGGKGTQYF.